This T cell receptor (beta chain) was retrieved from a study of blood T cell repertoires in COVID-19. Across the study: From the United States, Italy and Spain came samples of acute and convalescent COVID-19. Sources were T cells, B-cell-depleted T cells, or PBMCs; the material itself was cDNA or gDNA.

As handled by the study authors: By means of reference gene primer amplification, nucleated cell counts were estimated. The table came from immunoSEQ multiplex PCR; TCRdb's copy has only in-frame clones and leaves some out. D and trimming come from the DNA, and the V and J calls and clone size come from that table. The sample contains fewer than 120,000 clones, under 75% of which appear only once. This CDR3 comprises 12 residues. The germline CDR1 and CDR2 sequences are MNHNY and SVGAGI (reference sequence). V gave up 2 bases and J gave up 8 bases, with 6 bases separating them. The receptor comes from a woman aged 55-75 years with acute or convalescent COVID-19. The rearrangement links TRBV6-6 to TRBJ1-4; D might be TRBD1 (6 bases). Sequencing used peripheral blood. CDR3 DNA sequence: TGTGCCAGCAGTTACGGACAGGAAAAACTGTTTTTT. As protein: CASSYGQEKLFF.